This T cell receptor (beta chain) was recorded in a study of shared clonotypes between healthy human individuals. Study results and caveats: Generally, naive subsets (rather than memory subsets) showed larger estimated richness.

TCRdb keeps only in-frame clones here, not all; method: immunoSEQ multiplex PCR. This sample carries approximately 1.4 million clones, 95% to 99% of them seen once, and the ten largest clones take approximately 0.44%. Worth noting for this clone: Its specificity is unknown.

The study enrolled healthy HIV-negative adults without recent acute infections or vaccinations as donors. The split of CD4+ cells yielded CD45RA+ naive and CD45RA-negative memory subsets. Germline lookup yields CDR1 SGHAT and CDR2 FQNNGV. CDR3 length equals 15 residues. V dropped 3 bases and J dropped 3; count of bases not matched to a gene: 8. The rearrangement joins TRBV11-2 to TRBJ2-7; 7 bases map to TRBD1. Sequencing was performed on naive CD4+ T cells sorted from blood. The subset here: CD45RA+ positively selected. This receptor was obtained from a man aged 25 to 45 in good health. CDR3 loop: CASSFGAGGNYEQYF. The CDR3, as DNA: TGTGCCAGCAGCTTTGGGGCAGGGGGAAACTACGAGCAGTACTTC.